The present T cell receptor (beta chain) was sequenced within a study of metastatic and nonmetastatic thyroid tumors. For the study at large: Across peripheral blood and tumor or nodule tissue samples taken from malignant and benign thyroid patients, the repertoires were compared with one another.

Original processing methods: Differences in CDR3 between clinicopathological groups were drawn on to build a classifier intended to discriminate distant-metastatic papillary thyroid cancer patients. TCRdb re-clonotyped the PCR reads through MiXCR. In this record, the V and J calls reflect TCRdb's handling and not the investigators' own analysis. The sample includes about 24,000 clones, approximately 19% of them seen just once. This clone is medium-sized in the sample. Its antigen is not identified. Germline CDR1 SGHVS, CDR2 FQNEAQ. CDR3 length equals 11 residues. V lost 2 bases and J 6 bases, leaving 4 bases between the germline ends. Regarding the study as a whole: TCR beta diversity was reportedly significantly higher in malignant thyroid tumors than benign nodules, in blood and tumor.

Thyroid surgery had not been preceded by any treatment in any patient. J is TRBJ1-1 and V is TRBV7-8; D ambiguous. The sample comprised blood. The TCR sequence derives from a male donor with papillary thyroid cancer or a benign thyroid nodule (not recorded which). Some clones in this sample may be carry-over from other donors' samples. CDR3 sequence reads: CASSLSSEAFF. The CDR3, as DNA: TGTGCCAGCAGCTTATCCTCTGAAGCTTTCTTT.